The present TCR beta chain was sequenced within a study of blood T cell repertoires in COVID-19. Study summary: In each case, the material was cDNA or gDNA derived from T cells, B-cell-depleted T cells, or PBMCs.

Germline CDR1 is LNHDA and CDR2 is SQIVND (reference sequence). CDR3 length: 18 residues. V lost 3 bases and J lost 0, with 17 bases in between. Original handling: Researchers report that nucleated cell counts were estimated from reference gene primer amplification. The assay was immunoSEQ multiplex PCR, and TCRdb's table has in-frame clones only and misses some. From that table come the V and J calls and clone size; the DNA was used to work out D and trimming. This table holds 150,000 to 190,000 clones, roughly 88% found once. This chain uses TRBV19 with TRBJ1-4; D gene unclear. This sequence was found in a woman aged 45-59 years with acute or convalescent COVID-19. The material sequenced was peripheral blood. The CDR3 DNA sequence: TGTGCCAGTAGTATCGAAGGCGGCAGAGTTGCAACTAATGAAAAACTGTTTTTT. It translates to CASSIEGGRVATNEKLFF.